These T cell receptor beta chains were read from a single sample in a study of T cell repertoires in cytomegalovirus infection. MiXCR was run by TCRdb on the reads, yielding one entry per CDR3 protein. Among 110,000 to 150,000 distinct CDR3 sequences listed, about 6% were seen once. Sequenced material: PBMCs. The source is a human donor in good health (CMV status not recorded). Some clones in this sample may be carry-over from other donors' samples. CDR3s include the opening cysteine and the closing phenylalanine or tryptophan. Each record gives: V gene, D gene, clone size, J gene, CDR3 protein, CDR3 DNA. D genes are given only for firm matches. Size is omitted from some rows. Given values are once, few, many or a class for expanded clones.

V gene: TRBV2
D gene: NA
clone size: many
J gene: TRBJ2-3
CDR3 protein: CASAIPGATDTQYF
CDR3 DNA: TGTGCCAGCGCCATTCCGGGGGCCACAGATACGCAGTATTTT

V gene: TRBV25-1
D gene: NA
clone size: many
J gene: TRBJ1-1
CDR3 protein: CASKPPQGAGRTEAFF
CDR3 DNA: TGTGCCAGCAAACCCCCCCAAGGGGCTGGTCGGACTGAAGCTTTCTTT

V gene: TRBV7-2
D gene: NA
clone size: many
J gene: TRBJ2-1
CDR3 protein: CASSLVHRNNEQFF
CDR3 DNA: TGTGCCAGCAGCTTAGTGCACAGAAACAATGAGCAGTTCTTC

V gene: TRBV19
D gene: TRBD1
clone size: many
J gene: TRBJ2-1
CDR3 protein: CASNRDSFFNEQFF
CDR3 DNA: TGTGCCAGTAACCGGGACAGCTTTTTCAATGAGCAGTTCTTC

V gene: TRBV29-1
D gene: TRBD1
clone size: few
J gene: TRBJ2-7
CDR3 protein: CSVKGQGYEQYF
CDR3 DNA: TGCAGCGTTAAGGGACAGGGCTACGAGCAGTACTTC

V gene: TRBV4-3
D gene: NA
clone size: many
J gene: TRBJ1-2
CDR3 protein: CASSRPREREIEYWHYTF
CDR3 DNA: TGCGCCAGCAGCCGCCCCCGTGAGAGAGAGATAGAGTACTGGCACTACACCTTC

V gene: TRBV7-8
D gene: TRBD1
clone size: many
J gene: TRBJ1-5
CDR3 protein: CASSSGTGRYSNQPQHF
CDR3 DNA: TGTGCCAGCAGCTCCGGGACAGGGCGATATAGCAATCAGCCCCAGCATTTT

V gene: TRBV7-2
D gene: NA
clone size: many
J gene: TRBJ1-3
CDR3 protein: CASSSSRLPSSGNTIYF
CDR3 DNA: TGTGCCAGCAGCTCATCTAGACTGCCAAGCTCTGGAAACACCATATATTTT

V gene: TRBV20-1
D gene: NA
clone size: many
J gene: TRBJ2-1
CDR3 protein: CSVPGESYEQFF
CDR3 DNA: TGCAGTGTCCCGGGGGAGAGCTATGAGCAGTTCTTC

V gene: TRBV28
D gene: TRBD1
clone size: many
J gene: TRBJ1-1
CDR3 protein: CASSFPGQMNTEAFF
CDR3 DNA: TGTGCCAGCAGTTTCCCGGGACAGATGAACACTGAAGCTTTCTTT

V gene: TRBV7-4
D gene: TRBD2
clone size: few
J gene: TRBJ2-1
CDR3 protein: CASSLSGGHNEQFF
CDR3 DNA: TGTGCCAGCAGCTTAAGCGGGGGTCACAATGAGCAGTTCTTC

V gene: TRBV4-2
D gene: TRBD1
clone size: few
J gene: TRBJ2-2
CDR3 protein: CASSQRTGTLNTGELFF
CDR3 DNA: TGTGCCAGCAGCCAACGGACAGGAACACTCAACACCGGGGAGCTGTTTTTT

V gene: TRBV7-2
D gene: TRBD1
clone size: many
J gene: TRBJ1-1
CDR3 protein: CASSRDRGRTSFF
CDR3 DNA: TGTGCCAGCAGCCGAGACAGGGGGCGAACGTCTTTCTTT

V gene: TRBV19
D gene: NA
clone size: many
J gene: TRBJ2-3
CDR3 protein: CASSPLGRGTDTQYF
CDR3 DNA: TGTGCCAGTAGTCCCCTAGGGCGGGGCACAGATACGCAGTATTTT

V gene: TRBV7-2
D gene: NA
clone size: many
J gene: TRBJ2-1
CDR3 protein: CASSLEGNYNEQFF
CDR3 DNA: TGTGCCAGCAGCTTAGAAGGGAACTACAATGAGCAGTTCTTC

V gene: TRBV20-1
D gene: TRBD1
clone size: few
J gene: TRBJ1-2
CDR3 protein: CSANDPGQGANGYTF
CDR3 DNA: TGCAGTGCGAACGACCCGGGACAGGGGGCAAATGGCTACACCTTC

V gene: TRBV2
D gene: NA
clone size: many
J gene: TRBJ1-1
CDR3 protein: CASRNPPDRLNTEAFF
CDR3 DNA: TGTGCCAGCCGAAATCCCCCGGACAGATTGAACACTGAAGCTTTCTTT

V gene: TRBV20-1
D gene: NA
clone size: many
J gene: TRBJ2-3
CDR3 protein: CSATPLSTDTQYF
CDR3 DNA: TGCAGTGCTACCCCTCTCAGCACAGATACGCAGTATTTT

V gene: TRBV6-1
D gene: NA
clone size: many
J gene: TRBJ2-3
CDR3 protein: CASSPGTATDTQYF
CDR3 DNA: TGTGCCAGCAGCCCCGGGACCGCCACAGATACGCAGTATTTT

V gene: TRBV4-3
D gene: NA
clone size: many
J gene: TRBJ1-1
CDR3 protein: CASSPGTRGMNTEAFF
CDR3 DNA: TGCGCCAGCAGCCCAGGGACTCGAGGGATGAACACTGAAGCTTTCTTT

V gene: TRBV11-2
D gene: NA
clone size: many
J gene: TRBJ2-7
CDR3 protein: CASSLDRLSHEQYF
CDR3 DNA: TGTGCCAGCAGCTTAGACAGGTTAAGCCACGAGCAGTACTTC

V gene: TRBV19
D gene: NA
clone size: NA
J gene: TRBJ2-2
CDR3 protein: CASSQGPNTGELFF
CDR3 DNA: TGTGCCAGTTCTCAGGGCCCGAACACCGGGGAGCTGTTTTTT

V gene: TRBV29-1
D gene: NA
clone size: many
J gene: TRBJ2-7
CDR3 protein: CSVGGGAVEQYF
CDR3 DNA: TGCAGCGTTGGTGGCGGGGCTGTGGAGCAGTACTTC

V gene: TRBV7-2
D gene: NA
clone size: many
J gene: TRBJ2-5
CDR3 protein: CASSASSREETQYF
CDR3 DNA: TGTGCCAGCAGCGCCTCCTCTAGGGAGGAGACCCAGTACTTC

V gene: TRBV29-1
D gene: NA
clone size: NA
J gene: TRBJ1-1
CDR3 protein: CSVGTNEAFF
CDR3 DNA: TGCAGCGTGGGAACAAATGAAGCTTTCTTT

V gene: TRBV4-3
D gene: NA
clone size: many
J gene: TRBJ2-3
CDR3 protein: CASSQGPFQGRDTQYF
CDR3 DNA: TGCGCCAGCAGCCAAGGTCCTTTCCAGGGAAGAGATACGCAGTATTTT

V gene: TRBV12-5
D gene: TRBD1
clone size: few
J gene: TRBJ1-2
CDR3 protein: CASGLTRTGEGYGYTF
CDR3 DNA: TGTGCTAGTGGTTTGACTCGGACAGGGGAAGGATATGGCTACACCTTC

V gene: TRBV7-2
D gene: NA
clone size: many
J gene: TRBJ2-7
CDR3 protein: CASSLRGYHEQYF
CDR3 DNA: TGTGCCAGCAGCTTACGGGGCTACCACGAGCAGTACTTC

V gene: TRBV7-2
D gene: NA
clone size: many
J gene: TRBJ2-1
CDR3 protein: CASSRGVLAPYNEQFF
CDR3 DNA: TGTGCCAGCAGCCGCGGGGTCCTAGCGCCCTACAATGAGCAGTTCTTC

V gene: TRBV7-2
D gene: NA
clone size: many
J gene: TRBJ1-1
CDR3 protein: CASSFTGTNTEAFF
CDR3 DNA: TGTGCCAGCAGCTTCACCGGGACAAACACTGAAGCTTTCTTT

V gene: TRBV7-9
D gene: NA
clone size: NA
J gene: TRBJ2-5
CDR3 protein: CASTPLETQYF
CDR3 DNA: TGTGCCAGCACCCCCCTGGAGACCCAGTACTTC

V gene: TRBV28
D gene: NA
clone size: many
J gene: TRBJ2-4
CDR3 protein: CASSPVAGTKNIQYF
CDR3 DNA: TGTGCCAGCAGTCCCGTCGCAGGGACCAAAAACATTCAGTACTTC

V gene: TRBV7-2
D gene: NA
clone size: many
J gene: TRBJ2-1
CDR3 protein: CASSLGADNEQFF
CDR3 DNA: TGTGCCAGCAGCTTGGGTGCAGACAATGAGCAGTTCTTC

V gene: TRBV10-3
D gene: TRBD2
clone size: few
J gene: TRBJ2-1
CDR3 protein: CAISESRLAGDRYNEQFF
CDR3 DNA: TGTGCCATCAGTGAGTCCCGACTAGCGGGGGACCGATACAATGAGCAGTTCTTC

V gene: TRBV7-2
D gene: NA
clone size: many
J gene: TRBJ1-1
CDR3 protein: CASSLFQANTEAFF
CDR3 DNA: TGTGCCAGCAGCTTGTTTCAGGCAAACACTGAAGCTTTCTTT

V gene: TRBV20-1
D gene: TRBD1
clone size: few
J gene: TRBJ1-5
CDR3 protein: CSARGQGARNQPQHF
CDR3 DNA: TGCAGTGCTAGGGGACAGGGGGCTCGCAATCAGCCCCAGCATTTT

V gene: TRBV24-1
D gene: TRBD1
clone size: many
J gene: TRBJ2-1
CDR3 protein: CATSDPGQPLRQFF
CDR3 DNA: TGTGCCACCAGTGACCCGGGACAGCCCCTCAGGCAGTTCTTC

V gene: TRBV7-2
D gene: NA
clone size: NA
J gene: TRBJ2-3
CDR3 protein: CASSLSQGLLTDTQYF
CDR3 DNA: TGTGCCAGCAGCTTAAGTCAGGGACTCCTGACAGATACGCAGTATTTT

V gene: TRBV4-1
D gene: NA
clone size: NA
J gene: TRBJ2-7
CDR3 protein: CASSPDPRTGEQYF
CDR3 DNA: TGTGCCAGCAGCCCGGACCCCCGGACGGGAGAGCAGTACTTC

V gene: TRBV27
D gene: NA
clone size: many
J gene: TRBJ2-7
CDR3 protein: CASSLRQTSYEQYF
CDR3 DNA: TGTGCCAGCAGTTTAAGACAAACCTCCTACGAGCAGTACTTC

V gene: TRBV18
D gene: NA
clone size: NA
J gene: TRBJ1-5
CDR3 protein: CASSPGGHQPQHF
CDR3 DNA: TGTGCCAGCTCACCGGGAGGGCATCAGCCCCAGCATTTT

V gene: TRBV20-1
D gene: TRBD2
clone size: many
J gene: TRBJ2-6
CDR3 protein: CSAGLAGGGANVLTF
CDR3 DNA: TGCAGCGCCGGACTAGCGGGGGGTGGGGCCAACGTCCTGACTTTC

V gene: TRBV5-5
D gene: NA
clone size: NA
J gene: TRBJ1-2
CDR3 protein: CATSPADYGYTF
CDR3 DNA: TGTGCCACAAGCCCGGCAGACTATGGCTACACCTTC

V gene: TRBV5-1
D gene: TRBD1
clone size: NA
J gene: TRBJ2-7
CDR3 protein: CASSSRTGGSTYEQYF
CDR3 DNA: TGCGCCAGCAGCTCCAGGACAGGGGGCAGCACCTACGAGCAGTACTTC

V gene: TRBV7-2
D gene: TRBD2
clone size: many
J gene: TRBJ2-7
CDR3 protein: CASRPFGLAGGGWAGEQYF
CDR3 DNA: TGTGCCAGCAGGCCCTTCGGTCTAGCGGGGGGAGGTTGGGCGGGCGAGCAGTACTTC

V gene: TRBV7-2
D gene: NA
clone size: many
J gene: TRBJ1-1
CDR3 protein: CASSLDRGPGAFF
CDR3 DNA: TGTGCCAGCAGCTTAGATAGGGGACCAGGAGCTTTCTTT

V gene: TRBV28
D gene: TRBD1
clone size: many
J gene: TRBJ1-2
CDR3 protein: CASSAGQGGGYTF
CDR3 DNA: TGTGCCAGCAGTGCCGGACAGGGCGGCGGCTACACCTTC

V gene: TRBV20-1
D gene: TRBD1
clone size: NA
J gene: TRBJ1-1
CDR3 protein: CSALTGANTEAFF
CDR3 DNA: TGCAGTGCTTTGACAGGGGCTAACACTGAAGCTTTCTTT

V gene: TRBV11-1
D gene: TRBD2
clone size: few
J gene: TRBJ2-7
CDR3 protein: CASRGGNYEQYF
CDR3 DNA: TGTGCCAGCCGGGGGGGGAACTACGAGCAGTACTTC

V gene: TRBV7-2
D gene: NA
clone size: many
J gene: TRBJ2-5
CDR3 protein: CASSLVGPQETQYF
CDR3 DNA: TGTGCCAGCAGCTTAGTCGGACCCCAAGAGACCCAGTACTTC

V gene: TRBV19
D gene: NA
clone size: many
J gene: TRBJ2-7
CDR3 protein: CASSITAGIEQYF
CDR3 DNA: TGTGCCAGTAGTATAACGGCCGGGATCGAGCAGTACTTC

V gene: TRBV7-3
D gene: NA
clone size: NA
J gene: TRBJ2-3
CDR3 protein: CASSDGVYTDTQYF
CDR3 DNA: TGTGCCAGCAGCGACGGTGTCTACACAGATACGCAGTATTTT

V gene: TRBV7-2
D gene: NA
clone size: many
J gene: TRBJ2-7
CDR3 protein: CASSLVGLRWFSYEQYF
CDR3 DNA: TGTGCCAGCAGCTTAGTCGGGTTAAGGTGGTTCTCCTACGAGCAGTACTTC

V gene: TRBV5-5
D gene: NA
clone size: few
J gene: TRBJ2-7
CDR3 protein: CASSFNIGEQYF
CDR3 DNA: TGTGCCAGCAGCTTTAATATCGGCGAGCAGTACTTC

V gene: TRBV7-2
D gene: TRBD1
clone size: many
J gene: TRBJ2-7
CDR3 protein: CASSAAGQGYEQYF
CDR3 DNA: TGTGCCAGCAGCGCGGCGGGACAGGGGTACGAGCAGTACTTC

V gene: TRBV5-6
D gene: NA
clone size: many
J gene: TRBJ1-2
CDR3 protein: CASRQTDSANYGYTF
CDR3 DNA: TGTGCCAGCAGGCAAACGGACAGCGCTAACTATGGCTACACCTTC

V gene: TRBV7-2
D gene: TRBD2
clone size: many
J gene: TRBJ2-3
CDR3 protein: CASSLQRGGPDTQYF
CDR3 DNA: TGTGCCAGCAGCTTACAGCGGGGGGGCCCAGATACGCAGTATTTT

V gene: TRBV2
D gene: NA
clone size: NA
J gene: TRBJ1-3
CDR3 protein: CASSQLGASGNTIYF
CDR3 DNA: TGTGCCAGCAGTCAACTTGGGGCGAGTGGAAACACCATATATTTT

V gene: TRBV11-2
D gene: TRBD1
clone size: many
J gene: TRBJ1-1
CDR3 protein: CASSLTLDRARTEAFF
CDR3 DNA: TGTGCCAGCAGCTTAACTTTAGACAGGGCGCGCACTGAAGCTTTCTTT